One and the same sample provided the 7 T cell receptor beta chains below, sequenced in a study of monozygotic twins with inflammatory bowel disease. TCRdb reprocessed the 5' RACE reads and reports one entry per CDR3 protein, with no DNA. This listing includes under 150,000 distinct CDR3 sequences. Sequenced: blood. The receptors shown here come from a human donor with ulcerative colitis or Crohn's disease, or a healthy co-twin of an affected twin (not recorded which).

The rearrangement joins TRBV20-1 to TRBJ1-5; the D call from TCRdb, TRBD1, cannot be confirmed without DNA. The CDR3 covers 18 residues. CDR1 and CDR2 (germline): DFQATT, SNEGSKA (reference sequence). The CDR3 loop reads CSAVIRDRHGVGNQPQHF.

The chain employs TRBV6-1 and TRBJ1-2. The CDR3 loop spans 13 amino acids. The germline V gene has CDR1 MNHNS and CDR2 SASEGT. The CDR3 loop reads CASKVGANYGYTF.

The chain combines TRBV6-5 with TRBJ1-1. This CDR3 spans 14 amino acids. CDR1 is MNHEY and CDR2 is SVGAGI in the germline V gene. The CDR3 loop is CASSYFQENTEAFF.

The chain has TRBV5-4 and TRBJ2-5. This CDR3 is built from 12 residues. The V gene's germline CDR1 is SGHNT and CDR2 YYREEE (reference sequence). The CDR3: CASSQPRETQYF.

The chain uses TRBV24-1 and TRBJ2-5; TCRdb gives TRBD1 as the D gene, but with no DNA this cannot be confirmed. Germline assignment: CDR1 KGHDR and CDR2 SFDVKD. This CDR3 comprises 18 residues. CDR3 loop: CATSDSRFEGQRQETQYF.

The V call is TRBV6-1, the J call TRBJ1-2; TCRdb names TRBD1, which stays unverified in the absence of DNA. CDR3 length equals 14 residues. Germline CDR1 is MNHNS and CDR2 is SASEGT. The CDR3 here is CASSRGGTGDGYTF.

The CDR3 sequence is CASSLTFSSGNTIYF. V and J are TRBV11-2 and TRBJ1-3. Germline lookup yields CDR1 SGHAT and CDR2 FQNNGV. The CDR3 contains 15 residues.